These 18 T cell receptor beta chains share one sample of origin, sequenced in a study of blood T cell repertoires in COVID-19. The protocol was immunoSEQ multiplex PCR, while the TCRdb copy is restricted to in-frame clones and leaves out a portion. Of approximately 270,000 clones in the sample, roughly four fifths are singletons; the top ten hold 15% to 19%. Sequenced: peripheral blood. The receptors derive from an older person with COVID-19, enrolled during active disease.

This clone was counted once. The chain couples TRBV7-8 to TRBJ1-3; D possibly corresponds to TRBD1 (6 bases). CDR3 length equals 15 residues. V was cut by 5 bases and J by 2 bases, with 13 bases left in between. Germline V CDR1 and CDR2: SGHVS, FQNEAQ. In nucleotides, the CDR3 is TGTGCCAGCAGCGCCCCAGGGGAAGCTGGAAACACCATATATTTT. Amino acid sequence: CASSAPGEAGNTIYF.

The chain is built from TRBV7-3 and TRBJ2-5, with 12 positions matching TRBD1. CDR3 length: 16 amino acids. The germline V gene encodes CDR1 SGHTA and CDR2 FQGTGA. The V gene end was trimmed by 6 bases and the J gene end by 5 bases; junction bases not matched to a gene: 10. CDR3 DNA sequence: TGTGCCAGCAGTCCTACCGGGACAGGGGGCCGGGAGACCCAGTACTTC. This codes for CASSPTGTGGRETQYF.

The rearrangement links TRBV7-9 to TRBJ2-5, with TRBD1 matching over 9 bases. Trimming removed 7 bases from V and 3 bases from J; junction bases left unmatched: 3. The V gene's germline CDR1 is SEHNR and CDR2 FQNEAQ (reference sequence). The CDR3 extends over 13 amino acids. The chain's CDR3 is CASNGQGKETQYF. CDR3 nucleotide sequence: TGTGCCAGCAATGGACAGGGGAAAGAGACCCAGTACTTC.

V gene TRBV16 combines with J gene TRBJ2-7; 8 bases are shared with TRBD1. CDR1 is KGHSY and CDR2 is FQNENV in the germline V gene. J gave up 5 bases and V 2 bases, and 8 bases lay outside the gene matches. This CDR3 contains 15 residues. The CDR3, as DNA: TGTGCCAGCAGCCAAAGGACAGGGAAAGGCCACGAGCAGTACTTC. It codes for CASSQRTGKGHEQYF.

The chain is built from TRBV27 and TRBJ2-1; TRBD2 agrees at 12 bases. Germline V lookup: CDR1 MNHEY, CDR2 SMNVEV (reference sequence). The CDR3 extends over 18 amino acids. V shed 4 bases, J shed 10 bases, and the junction held 17 bases outside the gene matches. CDR3 nucleotides: TGTGCCAGCAGTTATTTTGCCTCACGACTAGCGGGAGTAGGGGAGCAGTTCTTC. As protein: CASSYFASRLAGVGEQFF.

The CDR3 is CASRGTKRNTEAFF. Here the CDR3 DNA reads TGTGCCAGCAGGGGGACAAAGCGAAACACTGAAGCTTTCTTT. The gene calls are TRBV6-5 and TRBJ1-1, with D possibly matching TRBD1 (6 bases). Germline assignment: CDR1 MNHEY and CDR2 SVGAGI. The CDR3 length is 14 residues. The V end was cut by 6 bases, the J end by 2 bases, with 13 bases between.

This clone showed up just once. The V and J genes are TRBV19 and TRBJ1-4; 11 bases align to TRBD1. Germline trimming cut 4 bases from V and 0 bases from J; bases unmatched to any gene: 4. The V gene's germline CDR1 is LNHDA and CDR2 SQIVND (reference sequence). The CDR3 is made up of 17 amino acids. CDR3 sequence reads: CASSTPGQGATNEKLFF. The CDR3 DNA sequence: TGTGCCAGTAGTACCCCGGGACAGGGGGCAACTAATGAAAAACTGTTTTTT. Combining the CDR3 with reference TRBV19 and TRBJ1-4 gives the whole variable domain DGGITQSPKYLFRKEGQNVTLSCEQNLNHDAMYWYRQDPGQGLRLIYYSQIVNDFQKGDIAEGYSVSREKKESFPLTVTSAQKNPTAFYLCASSTPGQGATNEKLFFGSGTQLSVL.

This clone has only a few counts. V usage is TRBV28 and J usage is TRBJ1-5; TRBD1 is a possible D gene (5 bases). V lost 6 bases and J 2 bases, leaving 14 bases between the germline ends. Germline assignment: CDR1 MDHEN and CDR2 SYDVKM. The CDR3 consists of 15 residues. The CDR3: CASRLRGGGNQPQHF. CDR3 sequence (DNA): TGTGCCAGCAGGTTAAGGGGAGGGGGCAATCAGCCCCAGCATTTT.

The chain is built from TRBV28 and TRBJ1-4; D not certain. This CDR3 region has 14 residues. Deletions cut 10 bases from V and 8 bases from J, with 20 bases between. CDR1 is MDHEN and CDR2 is SYDVKM in the germline V gene. CDR3 DNA sequence: TGTGCCACCAAGTGGTCGAGGGCGGCGGAAAAACTGTTTTTT. It translates to CATKWSRAAEKLFF.

This clone was seen once. The V call is TRBV6-6, the J call TRBJ2-1; 10 nucleotides line up with TRBD1. J was trimmed by 5 bases and V by 4 bases; bases with no gene match: 8. CDR3 length: 16 amino acids. The germline V gene encodes CDR1 MNHNY and CDR2 SVGAGI (reference sequence). CDR3 region: CASSWGLTGGHNEQFF. CDR3 coding DNA: TGTGCCAGCAGTTGGGGTTTGACAGGGGGCCACAATGAGCAGTTCTTC.

The chain is built from TRBV11-3 and TRBJ2-2; 7 bases match TRBD1. With 5 bases clipped from V and 3 bases from J, the junction kept 3 bases outside the gene matches. Germline V gene data show CDR1 as SGHNT and CDR2 as YENEEA. CDR3 size: 14 residues. This CDR3 is CASSRTGDTGELFF. The CDR3 nucleotides read TGTGCCAGCAGCCGCACAGGGGACACCGGGGAGCTGTTTTTT.

V usage is TRBV3-1 (or the pseudogene TRBV3-2) and J usage is TRBJ1-3, with no clear D. The CDR3 consists of 16 residues. Trimming stripped 1 base from V and 0 bases from J, with 10 bases between. Germline V gene data show CDR1 as LGHDT and CDR2 as YNNKEL (reference sequence). CDR3 DNA: TGTGCCAGCAGCCAAGGGGCCGGCAGCTCTGGAAACACCATATATTTT. It specifies CASSQGAGSSGNTIYF.

With respect to this clone: The same CDR3 also results from other DNA sequences found in this sample. V usage is TRBV11-2 and J usage is TRBJ1-2; D unclear. V was pared by 2 bases and J by 8 bases, with 9 bases between. CDR1 is SGHAT and CDR2 is FQNNGV in the germline V gene. The CDR3 covers 12 residues. The DNA for the CDR3 is TGTGCCAGCAGCTTATCGGGTGGAGGCTACACCTTC. Translated, it gives CASSLSGGGYTF.

In this sample, this clone turned up a few times. At the DNA level, this CDR3 is encoded by other sequences in the same sample as well. The genes are TRBV3-1 (or the pseudogene TRBV3-2) and TRBJ1-5; 8 nucleotides agree with TRBD1. CDR3 length: 13 residues. V lost 4 bases, J lost 5 bases, and 1 base stayed unmatched. CDR1 and CDR2 (germline): LGHDT, YNNKEL (reference sequence). As DNA, the CDR3 is TGTGCCAGCAGCCTACAGGGGGATCAGCCCCAGCATTTT. It translates to CASSLQGDQPQHF.

The chain is built from TRBV9 and TRBJ1-4; D ambiguous. The CDR3 has 16 amino acids. Per germline, CDR1 SGDLS and CDR2 YYNGEE. Deletions cut 2 bases from V and 7 bases from J, with 18 bases between. CDR3 amino acids: CASSVDISGAAEKLFF. CDR3 bases: TGTGCCAGCAGCGTGGATATTTCCGGCGCGGCTGAAAAACTGTTTTTT.

V and J are TRBV28 and TRBJ2-3, with a tentative D call TRBD2 (7 bases). CDR1 is MDHEN, CDR2 SYDVKM, per germline. Trimming stripped 5 bases from V and 0 bases from J, with 18 bases between. The CDR3 is made up of 17 amino acids. In nucleotides, the CDR3 is TGTGCCAGCAGTCCAACCCCCGGGGGGCCCAGCACAGATACGCAGTATTTT. Translating gives CASSPTPGGPSTDTQYF.

The V and J genes are TRBV6-6 and TRBJ1-1, with TRBD1 matching over 7 bases. Germline assignment: CDR1 MNHNY and CDR2 SVGAGI (reference sequence). Losses at the gene ends were 4 bases for V and 2 bases for J; bases not matched to a gene: 4. The CDR3 totals 14 residues. The CDR3 loop reads CASSSTGINTEAFF. CDR3 nucleotide sequence: TGTGCCAGCAGTTCGACAGGGATAAACACTGAAGCTTTCTTT.

This clone was seen only once. The chain joins TRBV28 to TRBJ1-5; D is unclear. The CDR3 spans 15 residues. The V end lost 7 bases, the J end lost 0 bases, and 13 bases lay between the germline ends. Germline CDR1 and CDR2: MDHEN and SYDVKM. CDR3 DNA sequence: TGTGCCAGCAAGGAACAGACAAATAGCAATCAGCCCCAGCATTTT. Translation: CASKEQTNSNQPQHF.